The rows below give T cell receptor beta chains drawn from one sample of a study of tumor-infiltrating lymphocytes in primary liver carcinoma. MiXCR was run by TCRdb on the multiplex PCR reads, yielding one entry per CDR3 protein. The sample consists of 310,000 or so distinct CDR3 sequences, around three fifths of them appearing once. The specimen sequenced was peripheral blood. These receptors were taken from a woman between 25 and 40 years old with primary liver carcinoma and hepatitis B virus infection. CDR3s include the opening cysteine and the closing phenylalanine or tryptophan. The D gene is left open where the match is weak. The size of a clone is reported for some rows only, either as once, few or many, or as a class for expanded clones.

DNA | CDR3 | J | V | D | size
TGTGCCAGCAGCTTAGGTGGGATACACAATGAGCAGTTCTTC | CASSLGGIHNEQFF | TRBJ2-1 | TRBV5-4 | . | .
TGTGCCAGCAGTCCACACGTCGTCAGCCCCTACAATGAGCAGTTCTTC | CASSPHVVSPYNEQFF | TRBJ2-1 | TRBV6-2/TRBV6-3 | . | .
TGCGCCAGCAGCCAAGGACAGGGAGGGGAAGCTTTCTTT | CASSQGQGGEAFF | TRBJ1-1 | TRBV5-1 | TRBD1 | .
TGTGCCAGCAGTGAGGGGGTCACCGGGGAGCTGTTTTTT | CASSEGVTGELFF | TRBJ2-2 | TRBV6-1 | . | .
TGCGCCAGCAGCCAAGGCTCTCAGGGAACCTATGGCTACTCCTTC | CASSQGSQGTYGYSF | TRBJ1-2 | TRBV4-3 | . | .
TGCGCCAGCAGCTTGGACTTTAGCTCCTACGATGAGCAGTTCTTC | CASSLDFSSYDEQFF | TRBJ2-1 | TRBV5-1 | . | .
TGTGCCAGCAGCTTATCACAGGGGGCCGATGAGCAGTTCTTC | CASSLSQGADEQFF | TRBJ2-1 | TRBV13 | TRBD1 | few
TGTACCTGGAGCGTGGCGGGAGGGGAGACCCAGTACTTC | CTWSVAGGETQYF | TRBJ2-5 | TRBV30 | TRBD2 | .
TGTGCCAGCAGTTTCGCCAGGGGCCCCACTGAAGCTTTCTTT | CASSFARGPTEAFF | TRBJ1-1 | TRBV12-3/TRBV12-4 | . | .
TGTGCCAGCAGTGATAATGCGCCTATCAAAAACATTCAGTACTTC | CASSDNAPIKNIQYF | TRBJ2-4 | TRBV2 | . | .
TGTGCCAGCAGTTACACAGGGAGGGGAAACACTGAAGCTTTCTTT | CASSYTGRGNTEAFF | TRBJ1-1 | TRBV6-5 | . | many
TGTGCCAGCAGCCAGATTCAAGGGCCCGGGGAGCTGTTTTTT | CASSQIQGPGELFF | TRBJ2-2 | TRBV14 | . | many
TGCGCCAGTAGCCATGCCGGGACAAGGGGCCCTGAGCAGTTCTTC | CASSHAGTRGPEQFF | TRBJ2-1 | TRBV4-3 | . | few
TGCGCCAGCAGCTCAGGACTAGCGGGCGAGACCCAGTACTTC | CASSSGLAGETQYF | TRBJ2-5 | TRBV13 | TRBD2 | many
TGCAGCGTAGGACTAGCCGGTGAGCAGTTCTTC | CSVGLAGEQFF | TRBJ2-1 | TRBV29-1 | TRBD2 | many
TGTGCCAGCAGTTTATACTCTTATTTCACTGCCGATCAGCCCCAGCATTTT | CASSLYSYFTADQPQHF | TRBJ1-5 | TRBV28 | . | .
TGTGCCAGCAGTAGAGGGAACCTATACAATGAGCAGTTCTTC | CASSRGNLYNEQFF | TRBJ2-1 | TRBV12-3/TRBV12-4 | . | many
TGCGCCAGCAGCTACAAAACTAGCGGGAGTATTGATAGCTACGAGCAGTACTTC | CASSYKTSGSIDSYEQYF | TRBJ2-7 | TRBV5-1 | TRBD2 | few
TGTGCCAGCAGCGGCGGGACTAGCGGGAGTATTTTCACAGATACGCAGTATTTT | CASSGGTSGSIFTDTQYF | TRBJ2-3 | TRBV7-9 | TRBD2 | .
TGTGCCAGCAGTCCGGGACTCCCGAAGGCCGGGGAGCTGTTTTTT | CASSPGLPKAGELFF | TRBJ2-2 | TRBV6-5 | . | many
TGTGCCACCAGTGATCCGGGCTCCGTTGAGACCCAGTACTTC | CATSDPGSVETQYF | TRBJ2-5 | TRBV24-1 | . | .
TGTGCCAGCAGTGGGCGACAGGGAATTAGCAATCAGCCCCAGCATTTT | CASSGRQGISNQPQHF | TRBJ1-5 | TRBV6-1 | TRBD1 | few
TGTGCCGGCAGCCAGGTTGGGACTAGCGGGAGGGCCACAGATACGCAGTATTTT | CAGSQVGTSGRATDTQYF | TRBJ2-3 | TRBV4-2 | TRBD2 | .
TGTGCCAGCAGCTTTCTAGCGGGAGGGACAAGCTACGAGCAGTACTTC | CASSFLAGGTSYEQYF | TRBJ2-7 | TRBV6-2/TRBV6-3 | TRBD2 | many
TGTGCCAGCAGTTCCCCTGGAGCCCAGTACTTC | CASSSPGAQYF | TRBJ2-5 | TRBV12-3/TRBV12-4 | . | many
TGTGCCAGCAGCCGGACAGGGGGACTCTCTGGGGCCAACGTCCTGACTTTC | CASSRTGGLSGANVLTF | TRBJ2-6 | TRBV28 | TRBD1 | .
TGTGCTAGTGGTCCACCGACAAGTCTCACCTCCTACGAGCAGTACTTC | CASGPPTSLTSYEQYF | TRBJ2-7 | TRBV12-5 | . | .
TGTGCCAGCAGCTTAGTGTGTTCCGGCAATGGGCAGTTCTTC | CASSLVCSGNGQFF | TRBJ2-1 | TRBV11-1 | . | .
TGCAGCGTTGAAGATAGGGGGGCTACAGATACGCAGTATTTT | CSVEDRGATDTQYF | TRBJ2-3 | TRBV29-1 | . | many
TGTGCCAGCAAAAGGGACAGGGGAGCGGCAAATCAGCCCCAGCATTTT | CASKRDRGAANQPQHF | TRBJ1-5 | TRBV2 | TRBD1 | .
TGCAGCGTTGAAGAGACACGGGCTCAAGAAGCTTTCTTT | CSVEETRAQEAFF | TRBJ1-1 | TRBV29-1 | . | many
TGTGCCAGTAGCTTAGCCAGAGGGAACGAGCAGTTCTTC | CASSLARGNEQFF | TRBJ2-1 | TRBV11-1 | . | .
TGCAGCGTTCCGTCGGGAGGACTTAGCTCTGGGGCCAACGTCCTGACTTTC | CSVPSGGLSSGANVLTF | TRBJ2-6 | TRBV29-1 | TRBD2 | .
TGTGCCACTCGGACTAGCGGGACCGGGGAGCTGTTTTTT | CATRTSGTGELFF | TRBJ2-2 | TRBV14 | TRBD2 | many
TGTGCCAGCGTACTTTCCATCGCGGACACGGATACGCAGTATTTT | CASVLSIADTDTQYF | TRBJ2-3 | TRBV12-3/TRBV12-4 | . | .
TGTGCCAGCTCCAACAGCTCCCCAACGGGAGGCTACACCTTC | CASSNSSPTGGYTF | TRBJ1-2 | TRBV6-5 | . | few
TGTGCCAGCAGCCCTGGGGCACCTTCCCCCTCTGGGGCCAACGTCCTGACTTTC | CASSPGAPSPSGANVLTF | TRBJ2-6 | TRBV28 | . | .